What follows is one T cell receptor (beta chain) and its context. The assay was immunoSEQ multiplex PCR, and TCRdb's table has in-frame clones only and misses some. The profile covers 14,000 to 15,000 clones, with 72% appearing a single time and approximately 15% taken by the ten largest. CDR1 is MNHEY, CDR2 SMNVEV, per germline (reference sequence). CDR3 length: 15 amino acids. This record comes from a study of T cells after somatic rescue of genetic block. The sample taken for sequencing was peripheral blood mononuclear cells (PBMCs). This TCR was sampled from a boy aged 5-17 years. The chain couples TRBV27 to TRBJ2-5, with D tentatively TRBD1 (6 bases). With the DNA end fitting TRBJ2-7 better, the J assignment may be wrong. Here the CDR3 DNA reads TGTGCCAGCAGTCCCTACAGGGCCACCCCCTACGAGCAGTACTTC. Residues: CASSPYRATPYEQYF.